This T cell receptor (beta chain) stems from a study of beta chain features in type 1 diabetes listed by TCRdb under 2018. In terms of the full investigation: Mean age, gender distribution, total cell number and subset yield did not differ between patients and healthy donors. A total of roughly 98,000,000 sorted cells were examined across all samples, and a strong correlation was observed between cell number per subset and RNA yield. In the study, TCRB repertoires of sorted circulating CD4+ T cell subsets from recently diagnosed type 1 diabetes patients were compared with those of matched healthy donors. Whereas all 30 or so donors provided naive and central memory subsets, regulatory and stem cell-like memory subsets were isolated from just 8 patients and roughly 8 healthy donors. Overall study results and their limits: Sequencing cDNA rather than genomic DNA could over-represent highly expressing activated cells, although activation and CD3 levels did not differ between groups. Fewer insertions and more nucleotide deletions at VDJ recombination sites were observed in patients with type 1 diabetes, implying thymic rearrangement abnormalities. Naive, central memory and regulatory TCRB repertoires appeared to be more similar among patients than among healthy donors. Shorter templates might be favored by PCR, yet because patient and control samples were amplified and corrected together, any such skew would affect both groups equally. HLA sub-analyses involved small numbers of individuals, so any influence of HLA type on TCRB rearrangement remained unresolved. Type 1 diabetes patients showed a moderate but significant shortening of TCRB CDR3 length in all four CD4+ subsets.

Each donor gave one peripheral blood draw, around 100 mL on average, collected into heparinised tubes. A BD FACSAria II was used to sort naive, central memory, regulatory and stem cell-like memory CD4+ T cells with a panel that included CD45RO, CCR7, CD25, CD127, CD95 and CD27. Every sorted population had a purity above 95%. PBMCs were isolated right away by Lymphoprep density gradient centrifugation and were stained directly, without culture. To minimize batch effects, samples were stained and sorted in pairs, one healthy donor with one patient per experiment. The entire isolated RNA was reverse transcribed using the High Capacity cDNA Reverse Transcription Kit, and thus expressed TCRB transcripts were sequenced. Naive, central memory and regulatory T cell samples underwent deep immunoSEQ sequencing, averaging around 4 million total reads per sample. After sorted cells were lysed in RLT buffer, RNA was extracted with DNase-treated RNeasy Micro or Mini kits, with the choice depending on cell number. Each cell subset was processed separately to prevent cross-contamination, with patient and healthy donor samples processed together. Using the immunoSEQ multiplex PCR, TCRB sequences were amplified from cDNA into 87-bp fragments spanning the CDR3 region. The amplicons were sequenced using the Illumina HiSeq platform. The original methods were these. Synthetic template baselines were used to correct PCR bias computationally, reads within Hamming distance 2 were collapsed, and singletons that could not be merged were discarded. Reads were aligned against IMGT so that V, D and J genes, CDR3 length and insertions or deletions at six rearrangement sites could be assigned. Within each subset, clonotype counts were normalized to the number of sorted cells before true diversity and Gini coefficients were calculated with the tcR R package. The overlap coefficient, calculated on TCRB nucleotide sequences, was used to measure repertoire sharing. Out-of-frame TCRB sequences from naive cells were analyzed as a proxy for the pre-selection repertoire. TCRdb re-hosts the immuneACCESS table, in-frame sequences only. Its copies lack some clones; in the studies checked, an unresolved V gene accounts for under half of them, and the cause for the rest is not known. V, J and clone size derive from that table, while D and trimming were established from the DNA sequence. The sample table contains hundreds of thousands of clones; only one count was recorded for 15% to 20% of them. In total, the top ten clones hold 0.02% to 0.03% of the sample.

This clone has a handful of counts. There is no known antigen for this receptor. Per-nucleotide qualities are absent, and no much larger clonotype sits a single base away. Taken from cysteine to phenylalanine, the CDR3 has 13 residues. Only CDR3 DNA remains: 39 bases, in frame from the first base. The germline V gene gives CDR1 as SGHTA and CDR2 as FQGNSA. V gives up 3 bases and J gives up 5 bases, and the segment between their germline ends measures 10 bases. The chain was built from TRBV7-2 and TRBJ2-5; the D region possibly corresponds to TRBD2 (5 bases align). Sequencing input: naive CD4+ T cells from blood. The sample's cell subset or site label, decoded: true naive CD4+ T cells. This TCR was sampled from a woman younger than 35 in good health. In nucleotides, the sequence is TGTGCCAGCAGCTTCGGCGGGTTGGAGACCCAGTACTTC. Protein translation: CASSFGGLETQYF.